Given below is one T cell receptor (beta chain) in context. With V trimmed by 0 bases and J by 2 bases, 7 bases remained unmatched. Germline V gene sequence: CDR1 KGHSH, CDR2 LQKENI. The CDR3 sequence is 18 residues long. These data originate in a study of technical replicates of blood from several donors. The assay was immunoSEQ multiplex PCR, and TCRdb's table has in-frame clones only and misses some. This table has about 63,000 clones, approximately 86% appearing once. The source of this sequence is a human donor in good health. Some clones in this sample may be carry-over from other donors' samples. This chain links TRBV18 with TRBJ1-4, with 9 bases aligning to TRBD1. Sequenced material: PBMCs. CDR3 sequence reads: CASSPPWGQGSTNEKLFF. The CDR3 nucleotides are TGTGCCAGCTCACCACCGTGGGGACAGGGTAGTACTAATGAAAAACTGTTTTTT.